A selection of T cell receptor beta chains follows, all from one sample in a study of T cell responses to AZD1222 COVID-19 vaccine. Clones were read by immunoSEQ multiplex PCR, and TCRdb kept only the in-frame ones, dropping some. The repertoire holds 150,000 to 190,000 clones, with approximately 91% as singletons. Here the sequenced sample was peripheral blood, taken after recovery from COVID-19. The source of these receptors is an adult who had recovered from COVID-19. The CDR3 runs from the conserved cysteine through the conserved F or W. Fields, in order: J gene, V gene, D gene, CDR3 protein. The D gene is left open where the match is weak.

>TRBJ1-5|TRBV2|TRBD1
CASSEEGQGNQPQHF
>TRBJ2-7|TRBV6-2/TRBV6-3|NA
CASSYQGPKGVFYEQYF
>TRBJ1-1|TRBV2|NA
CASSEVGLYTEAFF
>TRBJ2-2|TRBV10-3|TRBD2
CAISESARGGLNTGELFF
>TRBJ1-6|TRBV19|TRBD1
CASSADRVNSPLHF
>TRBJ1-3|TRBV28|NA
CASSAPGTGNTIYF
>TRBJ1-3|TRBV11-2|NA
CASSLSDADSGNTIYF
>TRBJ2-5|TRBV10-3|TRBD1
CAIRYPGGNETQYF
>TRBJ1-5|TRBV19|TRBD1
CASSIGDRVSPQHF
>TRBJ1-1|TRBV5-1|NA
CASSLDPGKNTEAFF
>TRBJ1-1|TRBV7-9|TRBD1
CASISSEQGTEAFF
>TRBJ1-1|TRBV28|TRBD1
CASSGQGRTEAFF
>TRBJ2-2|TRBV7-3|NA
CASSLSPGNTGELFF
>TRBJ2-7|TRBV2|NA
CASSGDLGSSYEQYF
>TRBJ2-3|TRBV7-3|NA
CASSLAGGTDTQYF
>TRBJ1-1|TRBV25-1|NA
CASSKLGDTEAFF
>TRBJ2-4|TRBV3-1/TRBV3-2|NA
CASSQGPGKKNIQYF
>TRBJ2-1|TRBV4-1|NA
CASSRIAVSSYNEQFF
>TRBJ2-7|TRBV15|TRBD1
CATSRGRTGYEQYF
>TRBJ2-1|TRBV5-4|TRBD2
CASSNSGGAYNEQFF
>TRBJ2-7|TRBV6-5|NA
CASSPESEASEQYF
>TRBJ2-5|TRBV4-3|NA
CASSASGGVRETQYF
>TRBJ2-7|TRBV7-3|NA
CASSPGGPSYEQYF
>TRBJ1-3|TRBV2|NA
CASSERGRDSGNTIYF
>TRBJ2-5|TRBV5-5|NA
CASSLALETQYF
>TRBJ2-7|TRBV9|NA
CASSSRDSFLYEQYF
>TRBJ1-2|TRBV5-1|NA
CASSPTGTPNYGYTF
>TRBJ2-7|TRBV14|NA
CASSPGEEWKDEQYF
>TRBJ2-7|TRBV18|NA
CASSQLQGDEQYF
>TRBJ2-7|TRBV27|TRBD2
CASSPRGSGVSYEQYF
>TRBJ2-7|TRBV6-1|NA
CASSERRPYYEQYF
>TRBJ2-7|TRBV9|NA
CASSPGEGYEQYF
>TRBJ1-1|TRBV5-1|NA
CASSQQSYTEAFF
>TRBJ1-2|TRBV4-3|NA
CASSQEVGYFYTF
>TRBJ1-1|TRBV4-1|NA
CASSLQGLTEAFF
>TRBJ2-7|TRBV3-1/TRBV3-2|NA
CASSLRYSTYEQYF
>TRBJ1-1|TRBV28|TRBD1
CASSLVGGTGGFFRNRRTEAFF
>TRBJ2-5|TRBV19|TRBD2
CASSMSSGGAGETQYF
>TRBJ2-5|TRBV7-8|NA
CASSPNRAQYF
>TRBJ1-2|TRBV7-2|NA
CASSLVSGQTNYGYTF
>TRBJ2-7|TRBV9|NA
CASSVAAGISYEQYF
>TRBJ1-5|TRBV6-2/TRBV6-3|NA
CASSYINSNQPQHF
>TRBJ2-2|TRBV27|TRBD2
CASTLRTSGSGDTGELFF
>TRBJ2-7|TRBV12-3/TRBV12-4|NA
CASSSHYEQYF
>TRBJ2-7|TRBV10-2|NA
CASRAGMGAGEQYF
>TRBJ2-2|TRBV28|NA
CASGSSARGSGELFF
>TRBJ2-6|TRBV5-6|NA
CASSFTVDASGANVLTF
>TRBJ2-7|TRBV27|NA
CASSLGRGGAYEQYF
>TRBJ1-3|TRBV5-6|NA
CASSSFSVIYF
>TRBJ2-2|TRBV19|TRBD2
CASKRGAATGELFF
>TRBJ1-2|TRBV14|NA
CASSADRNYGYTF